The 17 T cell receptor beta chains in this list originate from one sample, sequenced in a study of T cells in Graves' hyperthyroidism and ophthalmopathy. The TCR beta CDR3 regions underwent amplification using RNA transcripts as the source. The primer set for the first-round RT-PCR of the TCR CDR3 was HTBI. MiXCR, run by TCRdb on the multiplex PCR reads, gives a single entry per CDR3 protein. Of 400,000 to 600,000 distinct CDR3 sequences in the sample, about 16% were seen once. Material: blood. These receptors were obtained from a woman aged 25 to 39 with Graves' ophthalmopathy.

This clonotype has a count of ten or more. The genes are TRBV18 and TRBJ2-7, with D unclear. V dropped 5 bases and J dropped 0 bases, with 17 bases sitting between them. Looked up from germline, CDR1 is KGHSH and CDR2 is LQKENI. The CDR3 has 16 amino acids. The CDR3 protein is CASSTPGTRSSYEQYF. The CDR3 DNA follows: TGTGCCAGCTCAACCCCGGGCACCCGAAGCTCCTACGAGCAGTACTTC.

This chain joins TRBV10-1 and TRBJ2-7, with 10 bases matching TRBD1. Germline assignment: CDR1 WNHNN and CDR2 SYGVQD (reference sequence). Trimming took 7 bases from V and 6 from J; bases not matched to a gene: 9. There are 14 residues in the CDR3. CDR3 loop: CASTTRTGGFEQYF. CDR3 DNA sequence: TGCGCCAGCACCACCCGGACAGGGGGTTTCGAGCAGTACTTC.

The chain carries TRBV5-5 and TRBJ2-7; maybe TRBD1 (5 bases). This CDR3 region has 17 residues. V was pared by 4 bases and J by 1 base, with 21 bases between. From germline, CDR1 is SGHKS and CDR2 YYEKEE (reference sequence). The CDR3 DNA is TGTGCCAGCAGCCCCCTAACTGGTAGGGGCAGTTCCTACGAGCAGTACTTC. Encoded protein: CASSPLTGRGSSYEQYF. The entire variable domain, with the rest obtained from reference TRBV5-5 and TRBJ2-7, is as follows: DAGVTQSPTHLIKTRGQQVTLRCSPISGHKSVSWYQQVLGQGPQFIFQYYEKEERGRGNFPDRFSARQFPNYSSELNVNALLLGDSALYLCASSPLTGRGSSYEQYFGPGTRLTVT.

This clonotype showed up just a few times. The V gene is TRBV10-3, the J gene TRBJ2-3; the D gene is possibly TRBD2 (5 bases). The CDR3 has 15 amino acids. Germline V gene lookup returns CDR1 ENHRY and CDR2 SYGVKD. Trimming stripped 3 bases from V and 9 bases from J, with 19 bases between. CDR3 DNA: TGTGCCATCAGTGAAACCCTCGAGGGATCGGGGACGCAGTATTTT. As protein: CAISETLEGSGTQYF.

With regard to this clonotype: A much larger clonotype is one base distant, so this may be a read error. Here the CDR3 reads CASSFGPGGDTGELFF. The CDR3 nucleotides are TGTGCCAGCAGTTTTGGCCCGGGGGGTGACACCGGGGAGCTGTTTTTT. The V and J genes are TRBV12-3 or TRBV12-4 and TRBJ2-2, with 7 bases fitting TRBD2. This CDR3 spans 16 amino acids. The ends lost 3 bases at V and 3 bases at J; junction bases unmatched: 7.

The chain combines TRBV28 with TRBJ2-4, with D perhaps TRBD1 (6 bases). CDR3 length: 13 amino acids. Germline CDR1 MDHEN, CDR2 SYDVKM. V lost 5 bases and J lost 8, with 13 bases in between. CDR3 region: CASSPTGIDIQYF. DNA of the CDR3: TGTGCCAGCAGTCCAACAGGGATTGACATTCAGTACTTC.

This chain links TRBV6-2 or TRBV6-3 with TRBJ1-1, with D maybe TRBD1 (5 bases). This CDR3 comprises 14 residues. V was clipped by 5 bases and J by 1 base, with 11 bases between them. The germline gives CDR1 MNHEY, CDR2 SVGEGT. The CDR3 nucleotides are TGTGCCAGCAGTCGGCGGGACTCGAACACTGAAGCTTTCTTT. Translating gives CASSRRDSNTEAFF.

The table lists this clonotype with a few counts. The CDR3 nucleotides read TGTGCCAGCAGTTTTTTTGGGGGGCACTACGAGCAGTACTTC. Protein: CASSFFGGHYEQYF. V is TRBV28 and J is TRBJ2-7; D could derive from TRBD1 or TRBD2 (6 bases each). Germline CDR1 and CDR2: MDHEN and SYDVKM. The ends were cut back, 3 bases at V and 3 bases at J, with 12 bases in the middle. The CDR3 loop spans 14 amino acids.

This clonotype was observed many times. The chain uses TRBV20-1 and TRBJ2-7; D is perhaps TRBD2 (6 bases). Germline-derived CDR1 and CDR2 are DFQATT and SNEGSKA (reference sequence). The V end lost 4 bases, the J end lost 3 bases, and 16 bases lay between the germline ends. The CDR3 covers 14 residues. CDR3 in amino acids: CSAIKTGDDYEQYF. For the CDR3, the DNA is TGCAGTGCTATCAAGACGGGAGACGACTACGAGCAGTACTTC.

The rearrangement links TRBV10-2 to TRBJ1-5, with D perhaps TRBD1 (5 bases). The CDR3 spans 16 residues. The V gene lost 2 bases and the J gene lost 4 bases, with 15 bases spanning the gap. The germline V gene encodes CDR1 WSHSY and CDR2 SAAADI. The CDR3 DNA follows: TGCGCCAGCAGTGAGAGGAGCTGGGGCCAAAATCAGCCCCAGCATTTT. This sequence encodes CASSERSWGQNQPQHF.

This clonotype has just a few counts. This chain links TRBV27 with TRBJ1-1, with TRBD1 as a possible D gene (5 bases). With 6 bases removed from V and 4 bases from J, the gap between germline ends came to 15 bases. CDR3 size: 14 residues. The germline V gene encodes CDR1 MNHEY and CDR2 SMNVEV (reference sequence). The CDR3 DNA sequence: TGTGCCAGCAGGCGGGGGTGGGGGGGCACTGAAGCTTTCTTT. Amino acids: CASRRGWGGTEAFF.

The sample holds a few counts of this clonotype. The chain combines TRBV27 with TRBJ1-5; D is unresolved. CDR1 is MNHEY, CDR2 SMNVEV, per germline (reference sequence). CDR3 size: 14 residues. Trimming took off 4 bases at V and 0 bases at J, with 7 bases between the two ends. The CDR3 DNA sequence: TGTGCCAGCAGTTCGGCGGATAGCAATCAGCCCCAGCATTTT. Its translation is CASSSADSNQPQHF.

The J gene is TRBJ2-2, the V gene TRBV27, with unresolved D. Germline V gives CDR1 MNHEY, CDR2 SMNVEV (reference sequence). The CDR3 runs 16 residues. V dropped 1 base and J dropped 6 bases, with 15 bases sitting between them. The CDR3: CASSLFRAPISGELFF. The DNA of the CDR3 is TGTGCCAGCAGTTTATTCCGGGCCCCTATCTCCGGGGAGCTGTTTTTT.

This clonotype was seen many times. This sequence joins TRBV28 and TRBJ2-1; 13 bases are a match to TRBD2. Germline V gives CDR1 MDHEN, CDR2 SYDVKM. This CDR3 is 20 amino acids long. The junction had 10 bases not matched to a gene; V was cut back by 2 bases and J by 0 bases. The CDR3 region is CASSLPTSGRAVSSYNEQFF. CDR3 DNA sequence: TGTGCCAGCAGTTTACCCACTAGCGGGAGGGCCGTAAGCTCCTACAATGAGCAGTTCTTC. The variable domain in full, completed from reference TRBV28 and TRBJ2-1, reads DVKVTQSSRYLVKRTGEKVFLECVQDMDHENMFWYRQDPGLGLRLIYFSYDVKMKEKGDIPEGYSVSREKKERFSLILESASTNQTSMYLCASSLPTSGRAVSSYNEQFFGPGTRLTVL.

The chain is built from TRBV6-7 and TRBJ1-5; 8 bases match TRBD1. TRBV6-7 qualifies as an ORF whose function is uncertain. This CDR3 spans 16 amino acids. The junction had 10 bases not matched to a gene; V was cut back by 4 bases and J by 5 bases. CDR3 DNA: TGTGCCAGCAGTTTACAGGGACAGGAGGGGGATCAGCCCCAGCATTTT. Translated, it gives CASSLQGQEGDQPQHF.

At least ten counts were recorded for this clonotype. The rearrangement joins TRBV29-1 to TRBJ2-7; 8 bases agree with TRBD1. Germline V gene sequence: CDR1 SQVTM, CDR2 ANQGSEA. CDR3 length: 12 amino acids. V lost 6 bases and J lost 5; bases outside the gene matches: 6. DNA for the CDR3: TGCAGCGTGGGCAGGGGGCAACACGAGCAGTACTTC. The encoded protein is CSVGRGQHEQYF.

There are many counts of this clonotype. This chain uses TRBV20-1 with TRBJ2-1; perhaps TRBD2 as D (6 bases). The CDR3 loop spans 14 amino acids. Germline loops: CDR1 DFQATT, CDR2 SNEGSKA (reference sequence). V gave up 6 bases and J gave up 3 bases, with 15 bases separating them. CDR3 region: CSAPGLPRYNEQFF. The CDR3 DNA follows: TGCAGTGCCCCGGGACTGCCGCGCTACAATGAGCAGTTCTTC.